This paragraph reports one T cell receptor (beta chain). What it binds is unknown. This sample stems from a study of OX40 agonist ivuxolimab in advanced cancers. Sequenced by immunoSEQ multiplex PCR; TCRdb stores in-frame clones only, minus some. The sample has around 100,000 clones, about 90% seen once; the top ten hold more than 0.15%. CDR1 and CDR2 from the germline V gene are LNHDA and SQIVND (reference sequence). The CDR3 is 16 amino acids. J was trimmed by 3 bases and V by 3 bases; bases with no gene match: 9. Whole-study findings and limits: In the expanded peripheral T cells, antigen specificity was never determined.

V is TRBV19 and J is TRBJ2-3; 7 bases fit TRBD1. The TCR was taken from an adult with an advanced solid tumor such as melanoma, head and neck, liver or kidney cancer. Specimen: CD4+ or CD8+ T cells sorted from blood, collected in a trial of the OX40 agonist ivuxolimab. For the CDR3, the DNA is TGTGCCAGTAGTATCCTTCCGTGGACAGGAACAGATACGCAGTATTTT. It is translated as CASSILPWTGTDTQYF.